This T cell receptor beta chain was obtained from a study of T-cell memory formation after mild COVID-19 (TCRdb year 2021). Concerning the study at large: TCR sequence clusters from the two donors were found to be largely donor specific. In two donors, T-cell clones that expanded and contracted after mild COVID-19 were tracked by sequencing TCRalpha and TCRbeta repertoires over time. Two young, previously healthy adult volunteers made up the cohort, one male and one female. Study-level results and caveats: The second-wave clones that peaked on day 37 were not confirmed to be SARS-CoV-2 specific. Some responding clones were detected in pre-infection memory, which suggested that pre-existing cross-reactive memory T cells had joined the SARS-CoV-2 response. The study covered only two mild cases, and larger cohorts including severe cases with pre-infection samples were considered necessary. Clones that contracted from day 15 to 85 showed balanced CD4/CD8 phenotypes, whereas a second wave of clones that expanded from day 15 to 37 leaned towards CD4+. Contracting CD4+ clones appeared mostly in the CM and EM memory subsets, whereas CD8+ clones were enriched in EMRA.

Ficoll-Paque density gradient centrifugation was the method used to isolate PBMCs. For sequencing, an Illumina NovaSeq 6000 was employed. Using 5'RACE with constant-segment primers, TCRalpha and TCRbeta cDNA libraries were constructed, with sample barcodes and unique molecular identifiers added in the process. RNA was extracted from every sample with Trizol reagent. Libraries were amplified in two PCR steps, with a second sample barcode and Illumina TruSeq adapters added in the second step. The libraries were sequenced on an Illumina NovaSeq using 2 x 150 bp paired-end reads. Turning to the authors' computational methods: Demultiplexing of reads and collapsing into UMI-guided consensus sequences were performed with migec v1.2.7. Using mixcr v2.1.11, the UMI consensuses were aligned to TRA and TRB V and J templates and assembled into clonotypes. A clonotype was counted as expanded or contracted only if both edgeR and NoisET called the change significant, with noise models trained on biological replicates. For edgeR calls, a false discovery rate-adjusted p below 0.01 and a log2 fold-change threshold of 1 were applied. As an exploratory analysis of dynamics, max-normalized trajectories of the 1000 most abundant clonotypes were examined by PCA with hierarchical clustering. Separately sequenced CD4+ and CD8+ repertoires were used to assign a CD4 or CD8 phenotype to each responding clone. The public reads were reprocessed in TCRdb via fastp at Q25 and MiXCR, keeping in-frame beta chains. Under each unique CDR3 protein, matching rows form one entry showing the most common genes and DNA. For this entry, the V and J calls and clone size follow TCRdb and not the study's own pipeline. Across this sample there are 550,000 to 650,000 distinct CDR3 sequences, with around 15% seen only once. About 8.6% of the sample belongs to the ten largest clones.

As to this clonotype: Its antigen remains unidentified. Base qualities were left out, and no much larger clone turns up one base away.

V is shortened by 4 bases, J by 9 bases, and the region joining them spans 12 bases. The germline V gene sets CDR1 to MRHNA and CDR2 to SNTAGT. Counted from cysteine to phenylalanine, this CDR3 has 12 amino acids. Left in the record is the CDR3 DNA by itself, 36 bases read in frame from the first base. The sequenced sample consisted of PBMCs or a T cell subset sorted from them (not recorded which). The chain couples TRBV6-4 to TRBJ1-2, with the D gene not clear enough to name. This clonotype originated in an adult woman who had mild COVID-19 (a few samples of this study predate the infection). The sample titles of this study are shuffled in the database, so cell type and time point are left out; the donor was told from shared clones. The nucleotide sequence is given as TGTGCCAGCAGTGGAAACGGACGAAGCTACACCTTC. Its translation reads: CASSGNGRSYTF.